The rows below give T cell receptor beta chains drawn from one sample of a study of T cell responses to AZD1222 COVID-19 vaccine. The protocol was immunoSEQ multiplex PCR, while the TCRdb copy is restricted to in-frame clones and leaves out a portion. The sample shows 160,000 or so clones, approximately 88% of them seen only once. The sequenced sample was peripheral blood, obtained 28 days after the second AZD1222 dose. The receptors shown here come from an adult who received the AZD1222 COVID-19 vaccine. CDR3s include the opening cysteine and the closing phenylalanine or tryptophan. A D gene is named only where the DNA matches it firmly. A row's size may be missing; if present it is once, few, many or a size class.

J gene,clone size,D gene,V gene,CDR3 protein
TRBJ2-7,NA,NA,TRBV15,CATSATGTGPYEQYF
TRBJ1-6,NA,NA,TRBV15,CATSREGRGSNSPLHF
TRBJ1-2,NA,NA,TRBV6-5,CASSYGTPPNYGYTF
TRBJ2-3,NA,NA,TRBV30,CAWSAVVADTQYF
TRBJ1-5,NA,NA,TRBV6-2/TRBV6-3,CASNPSNQPQHF
TRBJ1-5,NA,TRBD1,TRBV5-1,CASSLDTGGTGPQHF
TRBJ1-1,NA,NA,TRBV11-3,CASSLGGSGNTEAFF
TRBJ1-1,NA,NA,TRBV30,CAWSVRGRMEAFF
TRBJ2-1,NA,TRBD1,TRBV6-4,CASSDLHRGRINEQFF
TRBJ2-4,NA,NA,TRBV5-8,CASSWAGRDNIQYF
TRBJ2-5,NA,NA,TRBV24-1,CATRRTGTLQETQYF
TRBJ1-2,NA,NA,TRBV6-2/TRBV6-3,CASSQNYGYTF
TRBJ1-4,NA,NA,TRBV12-3/TRBV12-4,CASSPAGEKLFF
TRBJ2-7,few,NA,TRBV5-6,CASSPRGYYEQYF
TRBJ1-1,NA,NA,TRBV6-5,CASSPRGLGGTEAFF
TRBJ1-2,NA,NA,TRBV14,CASSQVAGTYGYTF
TRBJ2-7,NA,NA,TRBV6-5,CASSYARGYGEEQYF
TRBJ2-2,NA,NA,TRBV6-1,CASSEALRGRPTGELFF
TRBJ1-1,few,NA,TRBV30,CAWRRRGLLLEAFF
TRBJ1-5,NA,NA,TRBV30,CAWNKRGASNQPQHF
TRBJ2-2,once,NA,TRBV10-3,CAAVGTPNTGELFF
TRBJ2-1,NA,TRBD1,TRBV6-5,CASSSQGNNEQFF
TRBJ2-7,NA,NA,TRBV11-3,CASSLDHREQYF
TRBJ1-1,NA,TRBD1,TRBV27,CASSLTTGKGVAEAFF
TRBJ2-4,NA,NA,TRBV18,CASSIYGAGGNIQYF
TRBJ2-5,NA,NA,TRBV9,CASSKGASHETQYF
TRBJ1-1,NA,NA,TRBV6-5,CASSQKTTTFF
TRBJ1-5,NA,NA,TRBV5-1,CASSGWGGQPQHF
TRBJ1-2,NA,NA,TRBV7-2,CASSFFPGPDYGYTF
TRBJ1-5,NA,NA,TRBV10-3,CATRTPNQPQHF
TRBJ1-4,NA,NA,TRBV18,CASSGQADEKLFF
TRBJ1-4,NA,NA,TRBV3-1/TRBV3-2,CASSVDEKLFF
TRBJ1-1,NA,NA,TRBV6-2/TRBV6-3,CASSQPQENTEAFF
TRBJ2-7,NA,NA,TRBV1,CTSSQRAPRGYEQYF
TRBJ2-6,NA,TRBD1,TRBV4-1,CASSQGGQVVSGANVLTF
TRBJ1-6,NA,NA,TRBV30,CAWSVAGAGTGNSPLHF
TRBJ1-5,NA,NA,TRBV28,CASSFGSYSQPQHF
TRBJ1-5,NA,NA,TRBV7-9,CASSPTPGPLGNQPQHF
TRBJ1-5,once,NA,TRBV12-3/TRBV12-4,CASSFWGQPQHF
TRBJ2-1,few,TRBD2,TRBV7-2,CASSLQSGASYNEQFF
TRBJ1-1,NA,NA,TRBV7-8,CASSLPGQETGAFF
TRBJ1-3,few,NA,TRBV5-1,CASSLESYRENTIYF
TRBJ2-1,NA,NA,TRBV4-2,CASSQFTGQNSNEQFF
TRBJ1-6,NA,TRBD1,TRBV5-6,CASSQGDANNSPLHF
TRBJ2-7,once,NA,TRBV11-2,CASSLDQVLEQYF
TRBJ2-5,NA,NA,TRBV6-5,CASSYEEQKHQETQYF